Below are 24 T cell receptor beta chains sequenced from a single sample in a study of shared clonotypes between healthy human individuals. Profiled with immunoSEQ multiplex PCR; TCRdb holds only in-frame clones, not every one. This sample yields 2 million to 2.5 million clones, of which around 90% are seen a single time; approximately 0.4% belongs to the top ten. Material for sequencing was naive CD4+ T cells from PBMCs. Indicated subset: CD45RA+ positively selected. All receptors come from a man between 18 and 29 years old in good health. Some clones in this sample may be carry-over from other donors' samples.

This chain connects TRBV27 to TRBJ2-1; 9 nucleotides line up with TRBD2. This CDR3 contains 13 residues. Per germline, CDR1 MNHEY and CDR2 SMNVEV (reference sequence). V lost 3 bases to trimming and J lost 10 bases; unmatched junction nucleotides: 4. CDR3 in amino acids: CASSLKTSGEQFF. The CDR3 coding sequence is TGTGCCAGCAGTTTGAAGACTAGCGGAGAGCAGTTCTTC.

The gene calls are TRBV30 and TRBJ1-5; D remains unclear. Trimming removed 2 bases at V and 7 bases at J, with 12 bases between. This CDR3 has 13 residues. Germline assignment: CDR1 GTSNPN and CDR2 SVGIG (reference sequence). DNA of the CDR3: TGTGCCTGGAGTCCAAGGACCGCCCAGCCCCAGCATTTT. Its protein product is CAWSPRTAQPQHF. Together with reference TRBV30 and TRBJ1-5, the CDR3 gives the full variable domain: SQTIHQWPATLVQPVGSPLSLECTVEGTSNPNLYWYRQAAGRGLQLLFYSVGIGQISSEVPQNLSASRPQDRQFILSSKKLLLSDSGFYLCAWSPRTAQPQHFGDGTRLSIL.

This clone was picked up a small number of times. This chain uses TRBV27 with TRBJ1-1, with unresolved D. The length of the CDR3 is 13 residues. Germline CDR1 reads MNHEY; CDR2 reads SMNVEV (reference sequence). The V gene lost 3 bases and the J gene lost 2 bases, with 7 bases spanning the gap. In DNA form, the CDR3 reads TGTGCCAGCAGTTTTAAGTTAAACACTGAAGCTTTCTTT. It encodes CASSFKLNTEAFF.

This clone was detected only once. The V and J genes are TRBV29-1 and TRBJ2-5; 8 nucleotides match TRBD1. Germline CDR1 is SQVTM and CDR2 is ANQGSEA. The CDR3 has 14 amino acids. The J segment lost 3 bases and the V segment lost 7 bases, leaving 10 bases of the junction unmatched. The CDR3 reads CSAEKATGEETQYF. The CDR3 region has the DNA TGCAGCGCCGAGAAAGCGACAGGGGAAGAGACCCAGTACTTC.

As regards this clone: This same CDR3 is encoded by further DNA sequences in the sample. The gene calls are TRBV7-9 and TRBJ2-1; TRBD2 matches at 14 bases. This CDR3 has 16 residues. V dropped 2 bases and J dropped 6; count of bases not matched to a gene: 3. Germline CDR1 and CDR2: SEHNR and FQNEAQ (reference sequence). CDR3 residues: CASSLPGLAGVNEQFF. Here the CDR3 DNA reads TGTGCCAGCAGCTTACCGGGACTAGCGGGGGTCAATGAGCAGTTCTTC.

The CDR3 loop reads CASSQDARRKFF. The CDR3 nucleotides read TGCGCCAGCAGCCAAGATGCAAGGAGGAAGTTCTTC. The gene calls are TRBV4-1 and TRBJ2-1; a possible D gene is TRBD2 (5 bases). Per the germline V gene, CDR1 is MGHRA and CDR2 is YSYEKL. V shed 0 bases and J shed 14 bases, with 11 bases lying between them. The CDR3 runs 12 residues.

This chain connects TRBV28 to TRBJ2-5, with TRBD2 identical over 7 bases. The germline gives CDR1 MDHEN, CDR2 SYDVKM. With V trimmed by 5 bases and J by 2 bases, 5 bases remained unmatched. The CDR3 contains 14 residues. This CDR3 reads CASSTLRGQETQYF. In DNA form, the CDR3 reads TGTGCCAGCAGTACTTTGCGGGGGCAAGAGACCCAGTACTTC.

The rearrangement links TRBV2 to TRBJ2-1; 8 nucleotides align to TRBD1. After removal of 8 bases from V and 4 bases from J, the junction contained 7 bases not matched to a gene. Germline CDR1 and CDR2: SNHLY and FYNNEI. This CDR3 comprises 14 residues. CDR3 nucleotides: TGTGCCAGCTGCAGACAGGGGACTTACAATGAGCAGTTCTTC. This translates into CASCRQGTYNEQFF.

This chain joins TRBV28 and TRBJ2-5, with 15 bases aligning to TRBD2. The germline CDR1 and CDR2 sequences are MDHEN and SYDVKM. The CDR3 spans 17 residues. With V trimmed by 4 bases and J by 4 bases, 7 bases remained unmatched. The CDR3 reads CASSYGTSGRPGETQYF. The CDR3, as DNA: TGTGCCAGCAGTTACGGGACTAGCGGGAGGCCGGGAGAGACCCAGTACTTC.

The chain combines TRBV15 with TRBJ1-4; D remains unclear. Germline CDR1 reads LNHNV; CDR2 reads YYDKDF (reference sequence). The CDR3 is made up of 15 amino acids. Trimming took 2 bases from V and 1 from J, leaving 8 bases between them. This CDR3 is CATSRSGGTNEKLFF. CDR3 DNA sequence: TGTGCCACCAGCAGATCTGGAGGAACTAATGAAAAACTGTTTTTT.

This clone appeared once. The V gene is TRBV11-2, the J gene TRBJ2-7; D not resolved. Trimming shortened V by 5 bases and J by 6 bases, and 14 bases separated the two germline ends. CDR3 length: 13 amino acids. In germline, CDR1 is SGHAT, CDR2 FQNNGV. CDR3 loop: CASSRPVRAEQYF. CDR3 coding DNA: TGTGCCAGCAGCCGTCCGGTTAGGGCCGAGCAGTACTTC.

The chain recombines TRBV19 with TRBJ1-1; 9 bases fit TRBD1. This CDR3 region has 14 residues. The J segment lost 1 base and the V segment lost 6 bases, leaving 3 bases of the junction unmatched. Germline values: CDR1 LNHDA, CDR2 SQIVND (reference sequence). CDR3 in DNA: TGTGCCAGTAGGCGGACAGGGGCGAACACTGAAGCTTTCTTT. Translating gives CASRRTGANTEAFF. Using reference TRBV19 and TRBJ1-1 for the parts outside the CDR3, the full variable domain is DGGITQSPKYLFRKEGQNVTLSCEQNLNHDAMYWYRQDPGQGLRLIYYSQIVNDFQKGDIAEGYSVSREKKESFPLTVTSAQKNPTAFYLCASRRTGANTEAFFGQGTRLTVV.

This chain uses TRBV6-5 with TRBJ2-5; 8 nucleotides line up with TRBD2. CDR1 and CDR2 (germline): MNHEY, SVGAGI. Unmatched junction bases numbered 4, after V lost 0 bases and J lost 4 bases. CDR3 length: 15 amino acids. The CDR3 region is CASSYSTGGLETQYF. In nucleotides, the CDR3 is TGTGCCAGCAGTTACTCAACGGGAGGGTTAGAGACCCAGTACTTC.

This clone was recorded a few times. Other DNA sequences of this sample code for an identical CDR3. The CDR3 sequence is CASSLVPNTEAFF. For the CDR3, the DNA is TGTGCCAGCAGCTTAGTTCCGAACACTGAAGCTTTCTTT. This chain uses TRBV11-2 with TRBJ1-1; the D is unclear. Germline V gives CDR1 SGHAT, CDR2 FQNNGV. V was trimmed by 1 base and J by 1 base, leaving 4 bases between them. The CDR3 runs 13 residues.

The CDR3 DNA sequence: TGTGCCAGCAGTCCCCGAGGGCAGGTGAACACTGAAGCTTTCTTT. As protein: CASSPRGQVNTEAFF. The rearrangement joins TRBV6-6 to TRBJ1-1; D uncertain. V was clipped by 5 bases and J by 0 bases, with 13 bases between them. Per the germline V gene, CDR1 is MNHNY and CDR2 is SVGAGI (reference sequence). CDR3 size: 15 residues.

This sequence joins TRBV5-6 and TRBJ2-5; D tentatively reads TRBD1 or TRBD2 (5 bases each). This CDR3 is 15 amino acids long. Per the germline V gene, CDR1 is SGHDT and CDR2 is YYEEEE. Trimming removed 4 bases at V and 5 bases at J, with 18 bases between. This chain's CDR3 is CASSAVPGRMETQYF. The CDR3 DNA sequence: TGTGCCAGCAGCGCGGTGCCGGGGCGTATGGAGACCCAGTACTTC. The variable domain in full, completed from reference TRBV5-6 and TRBJ2-5, reads DAGVTQSPTHLIKTRGQQVTLRCSPKSGHDTVSWYQQALGQGPQFIFQYYEEEERQRGNFPDRFSGHQFPNYSSELNVNALLLGDSALYLCASSAVPGRMETQYFGPGTRLLVL.

Regarding this clone: Other DNA sequences in this sample translate to the same CDR3. This sequence joins TRBV5-1 and TRBJ2-7; either TRBD1 or TRBD2 may fit D (5 bases each). V was pared by 0 bases and J by 0 bases, with 10 bases between. The CDR3 spans 15 residues. CDR1 and CDR2 (germline): SGHRS, YFSETQ. The CDR3 here is CASSLGGGYSYEQYF. The CDR3 DNA is TGCGCCAGCAGCTTGGGGGGCGGGTACTCCTACGAGCAGTACTTC. The full variable domain, its missing parts supplied by reference TRBV5-1 and TRBJ2-7, is KAGVTQTPRYLIKTRGQQVTLSCSPISGHRSVSWYQQTPGQGLQFLFEYFSETQRNKGNFPGRFSGRQFSNSRSEMNVSTLELGDSALYLCASSLGGGYSYEQYFGPGTRLTVT.

This chain uses TRBV11-2 with TRBJ2-7, with TRBD1 identical over 7 bases. Germline assignment: CDR1 SGHAT and CDR2 FQNNGV. The V and J ends lost 5 bases and 7 bases, in that order; junction bases with no gene match: 5. CDR3 length: 12 residues. CDR3 loop: CASSRGRVEQYF. In nucleotides, the CDR3 is TGTGCCAGCAGCAGGGGGCGGGTTGAGCAGTACTTC.

The chain uses TRBV18 and TRBJ1-5; D call uncertain. This CDR3 spans 14 amino acids. Trimming cost V 2 bases and J 0 bases, with 5 bases left between them. Germline V gene sequence: CDR1 KGHSH, CDR2 LQKENI. The CDR3 sequence: CASSPVSSNQPQHF. The CDR3 nucleotides are TGTGCCAGCTCACCAGTATCTAGCAATCAGCCCCAGCATTTT.

The rearrangement joins TRBV5-1 to TRBJ2-7; tentatively, D is TRBD2 (6 bases). V gave up 4 bases and J gave up 2 bases, with 22 bases separating them. The CDR3 sequence is 17 residues long. Looked up from germline, CDR1 is SGHRS and CDR2 is YFSETQ. The CDR3 here is CASSPDTTRDLTYEQYF. DNA for the CDR3: TGCGCCAGCAGCCCCGATACGACCCGGGACTTGACCTACGAGCAGTACTTC.

The V gene is TRBV7-8, the J gene TRBJ2-7; D remains unclear. The germline V gene encodes CDR1 SGHVS and CDR2 FQNEAQ. V shed 2 bases and J shed 2 bases, with 13 bases lying between them. The CDR3 totals 15 residues. CDR3 DNA sequence: TGTGCCAGCAGCTTATCTCCATCATGGCCCTACGAGCAGTACTTC. The encoded protein is CASSLSPSWPYEQYF.

The V gene is TRBV5-6, the J gene TRBJ2-7, with D possibly matching TRBD2 (6 bases). Looked up from germline, CDR1 is SGHDT and CDR2 is YYEEEE. V shed 3 bases and J shed 9 bases, with 16 bases lying between them. The CDR3 covers 13 residues. Here the CDR3 DNA reads TGTGCCAGCAGCTCCGGACGGACTACGGGGCAGTACTTC. The encoded protein is CASSSGRTTGQYF.

The chain has TRBV7-2 and TRBJ1-2, with D tentatively TRBD1 (5 bases). The CDR3 totals 13 residues. Trimming stripped 1 base from V and 11 bases from J, with 14 bases between. Per the germline V gene, CDR1 is SGHTA and CDR2 is FQGNSA. CDR3 coding DNA: TGTGCCAGCAGCTTAGGACAGAGAAGAGGGTACACCTTC. Its translation is CASSLGQRRGYTF.

The chain has TRBV27 and TRBJ2-1; the match to TRBD2 covers 12 bases. CDR1 and CDR2 from the germline V gene are MNHEY and SMNVEV (reference sequence). V lost 1 base and J lost 7; bases outside the gene matches: 2. The CDR3 contains 15 residues. CDR3 in DNA: TGTGCCAGCAGTTTATGGCTAGCGGGAGGGAATGAGCAGTTCTTC. Amino acid sequence: CASSLWLAGGNEQFF.